This T cell receptor (beta chain) was sequenced for a study of a mutant IDH1 vaccine in newly diagnosed glioma. Broader study findings: Most patients, 85% to 95%, showed vaccine-induced immune responses.

Time point: week 23, last vaccination. A 20-mer mutant IDH1 peptide at 300 ug was injected subcutaneously with topical imiquimod. Profiled with immunoSEQ multiplex PCR; TCRdb holds only in-frame clones, not every one. The sample holds tens of thousands of clones, roughly 81% seen once. Regarding this clone: Antigen: not known.

This TCR was sampled from a woman in her 40s with glioma. Some clones in this sample may be carry-over from other donors' samples. This specimen was PBMCs, taken from a glioma patient whose treatment included an IDH1 peptide vaccine.

The CDR3 sequence: CASSLGVQGSYEQYF. Written as DNA, the CDR3 is TGTGCCAGCAGTTTAGGGGTGCAGGGGAGCTACGAGCAGTACTTC. The V call is TRBV6-5, the J call TRBJ2-7, with D perhaps TRBD1 (6 bases). The CDR3 is 15 residues long. Germline loops: CDR1 MNHEY, CDR2 SVGAGI. V lost 4 bases to trimming and J lost 3 bases, with 16 bases between them.